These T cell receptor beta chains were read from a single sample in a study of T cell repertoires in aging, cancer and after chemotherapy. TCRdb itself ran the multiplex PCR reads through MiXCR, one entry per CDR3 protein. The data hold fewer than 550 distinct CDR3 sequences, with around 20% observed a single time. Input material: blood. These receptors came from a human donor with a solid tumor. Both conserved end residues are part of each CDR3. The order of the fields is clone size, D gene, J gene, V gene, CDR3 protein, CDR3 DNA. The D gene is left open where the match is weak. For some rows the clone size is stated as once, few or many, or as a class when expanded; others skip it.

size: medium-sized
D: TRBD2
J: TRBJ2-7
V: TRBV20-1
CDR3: CSARLAYFSYEQYF
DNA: TGCAGTGCAAGACTAGCGTATTTCTCCTACGAGCAGTACTTC

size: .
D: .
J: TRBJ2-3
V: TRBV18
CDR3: CASSPRRDTDTQYF
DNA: TGTGCCAGCTCACCAAGGCGGGACACAGATACGCAGTATTTT

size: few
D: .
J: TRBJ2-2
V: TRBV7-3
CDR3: CASSLTGRTGELFF
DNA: TGTGCCAGCAGCTTAACAGGGCGGACCGGGGAGCTGTTTTTT

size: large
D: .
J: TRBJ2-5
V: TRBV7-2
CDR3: CASSAGPTRGETQYF
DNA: TGTGCCAGCAGCGCAGGTCCGACTAGGGGTGAGACCCAGTACTTC

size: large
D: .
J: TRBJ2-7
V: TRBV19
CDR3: CASSRAGPSEQYF
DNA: TGTGCCAGTAGCAGGGCGGGACCCTCCGAGCAGTACTTC

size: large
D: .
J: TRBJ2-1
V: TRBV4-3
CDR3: CASSQADGMGEQFF
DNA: TGCGCCAGCAGCCAAGCGGACGGGATGGGAGAGCAGTTCTTC

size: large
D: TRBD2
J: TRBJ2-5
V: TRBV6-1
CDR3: CASIRAGGDQETQYF
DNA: TGTGCCAGCATTAGGGCGGGAGGGGACCAAGAGACCCAGTACTTC

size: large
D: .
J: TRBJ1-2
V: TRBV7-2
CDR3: CASSLTRINYGYTF
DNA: TGTGCCAGCAGCTTAACCAGGATTAACTATGGCTACACCTTC

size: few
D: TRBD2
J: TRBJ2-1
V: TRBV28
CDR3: CASSLRRLAPWDEQFF
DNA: TGTGCCAGCAGTTTACGAAGACTAGCCCCCTGGGATGAGCAGTTCTTC

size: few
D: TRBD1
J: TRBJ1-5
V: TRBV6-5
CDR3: CAISETGGLGQPQHF
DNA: TGTGCCATCAGTGAGACAGGGGGCCTGGGTCAGCCCCAGCATTTT

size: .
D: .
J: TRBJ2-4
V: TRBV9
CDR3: CASSVEPGASLYF
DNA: TGTGCCAGCAGCGTAGAACCAGGGGCAAGTCTCTACTTC

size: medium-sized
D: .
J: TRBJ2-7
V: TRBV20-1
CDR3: CSAQRRDQLYEQYF
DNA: TGCAGTGCTCAGCGGAGGGACCAGCTCTACGAGCAGTACTTC

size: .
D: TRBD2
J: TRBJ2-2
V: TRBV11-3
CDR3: CASSYLAGAPGELFF
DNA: TGTGCCAGCAGTTACCTAGCGGGAGCCCCCGGGGAGCTGTTTTTT

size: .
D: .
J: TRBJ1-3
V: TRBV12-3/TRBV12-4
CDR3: CASSLGQGTRTGNTIYF
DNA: TGTGCCAGCAGTCTTGGCCAGGGGACAAGAACTGGAAACACCATATATTTT

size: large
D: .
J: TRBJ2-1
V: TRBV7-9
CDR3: CASSFGTYEQFF
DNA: TGTGCCAGCAGCTTTGGGACGTATGAGCAGTTCTTC

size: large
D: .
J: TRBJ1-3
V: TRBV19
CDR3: CASSMTVYSGNTIYF
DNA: TGTGCCAGTAGTATGACGGTATACTCTGGAAACACCATATATTTT